Listed below are T cell receptor beta chains from one sample, sequenced in a study of blood T cell repertoires in COVID-19. Generated by immunoSEQ multiplex PCR, the TCRdb table keeps only in-frame clones and is missing some. The profile shows approximately 52,000 clones, roughly 87% of them singletons. Sequencing was performed on peripheral blood. The receptor set was obtained from a human donor with active COVID-19. The donor label of this sample is uncertain. Both conserved end residues are part of each CDR3. A D gene is named only where the DNA matches it firmly. Not all rows give a size; the values are once, few, many and, for expanded clones, a class.

NA,TRBJ1-6,NA,TRBV7-6,CASSLDNLGGVQNSPLHF,TGTGCCAGCAGCTTAGATAATTTAGGGGGAGTTCAGAATTCACCCCTCCACTTT
NA,TRBJ2-7,NA,TRBV7-2,CASSLVGIYEQYF,TGTGCCAGCAGCTTAGTCGGGATCTACGAGCAGTACTTC
NA,TRBJ2-1,NA,TRBV9,CASSVAPNQWNEQFF,TGTGCCAGCAGCGTAGCCCCAAATCAGTGGAATGAGCAGTTCTTC
NA,TRBJ1-5,few,TRBV7-9,CASTYHMDQPQHF,TGTGCCAGCACTTACCACATGGATCAGCCCCAGCATTTT
NA,TRBJ2-2,NA,TRBV7-2,CASSLGGNTGELFF,TGTGCCAGCAGCTTAGGAGGGAACACCGGGGAGCTGTTTTTT
NA,TRBJ2-7,NA,TRBV27,CASSSPWAANSYEQYF,TGTGCCAGCAGTTCCCCCTGGGCAGCTAACTCCTACGAGCAGTACTTC
TRBD1,TRBJ2-1,NA,TRBV5-1,CASSLEGANNEQFF,TGCGCCAGCAGCTTGGAGGGGGCGAACAATGAGCAGTTCTTC
TRBD2,TRBJ2-2,NA,TRBV14,CASSRIFKVPQGGGTGELFF,TGTGCCAGCAGCCGAATATTTAAAGTTCCTCAGGGCGGGGGCACCGGGGAGCTGTTTTTT
NA,TRBJ2-1,NA,TRBV12-2,CASRPCPQAGGTNEQFF,TGTGCAAGTCGCCCATGTCCACAAGCGGGGGGGACAAATGAGCAGTTCTTC
NA,TRBJ1-4,NA,TRBV4-1,CASSQDLGATNEKLFF,TGCGCCAGCAGCCAAGATCTCGGGGCAACTAATGAAAAACTGTTTTTT
TRBD1,TRBJ2-7,once,TRBV25-1,CASSEYRGTGAGMGEQYF,TGTGCCAGCAGTGAATATCGGGGGACAGGGGCCGGGATGGGCGAGCAGTACTTC
TRBD1,TRBJ2-1,NA,TRBV11-2,CASSLAGQGAGEQFF,TGTGCCAGCAGCCTCGCGGGACAGGGGGCTGGTGAGCAGTTCTTC
TRBD1,TRBJ1-1,NA,TRBV19,CASSTRQGNTEAFF,TGTGCCAGTAGTACAAGACAGGGGAACACTGAAGCTTTCTTT
TRBD2,TRBJ2-1,NA,TRBV6-2/TRBV6-3,CASSVLAGGWNEQFF,TGTGCCAGCAGTGTACTAGCGGGGGGGTGGAATGAGCAGTTCTTC
NA,TRBJ1-3,NA,TRBV5-3,CARSVSRYSGNTIYF,TGTGCCAGAAGCGTATCTCGGTACTCTGGAAACACCATATATTTT
NA,TRBJ2-3,NA,TRBV9,CASSPQVADTQYF,TGTGCCAGCAGCCCCCAGGTTGCAGATACGCAGTATTTT
TRBD1,TRBJ1-2,NA,TRBV3-1/TRBV3-2,CASSPQTGSNYGYTF,TGTGCCAGCAGCCCACAGACAGGGTCTAACTATGGCTACACCTTC
NA,TRBJ2-5,NA,TRBV6-5,CASESRVKTQYF,TGTGCCAGCGAATCCAGGGTAAAGACCCAGTACTTC
TRBD2,TRBJ2-7,NA,TRBV5-1,CASSLGTSGIHEQYF,TGCGCCAGCAGCCTTGGGACTAGCGGAATACACGAGCAGTACTTC
TRBD2,TRBJ2-5,NA,TRBV28,CASSPTSGRIRRETQYF,TGTGCCAGCAGCCCGACTAGCGGTAGGATTAGGCGAGAGACCCAGTACTTC
NA,TRBJ1-5,NA,TRBV6-2/TRBV6-3,CASSYYFDRNQPQHF,TGTGCCAGCAGTTACTATTTCGACAGAAATCAGCCCCAGCATTTT
NA,TRBJ2-3,NA,TRBV4-3,CASSHRSLTDTQYF,TGCGCCAGCAGCCATCGTAGCCTCACAGATACGCAGTATTTT
NA,TRBJ1-5,NA,TRBV19,CASKPASNRVEQPQHF,TGTGCCAGCAAACCGGCCTCTAACAGGGTAGAGCAGCCCCAGCATTTT
TRBD1,TRBJ2-5,once,TRBV18,CASSPFLTTGGETQYF,TGTGCCAGCTCACCATTCCTTACGACAGGGGGAGAGACCCAGTACTTC
NA,TRBJ2-3,NA,TRBV3-1/TRBV3-2,CASTLARGVTDTQYF,TGTGCCAGCACGTTGGCCAGGGGGGTCACAGATACGCAGTATTTT
TRBD2,TRBJ2-1,NA,TRBV9,CASSVAAGGPEQFF,TGTGCCAGCAGCGTAGCAGCGGGGGGGCCTGAGCAGTTCTTC
NA,TRBJ1-2,NA,TRBV7-2,CASSLGEGSGYTF,TGTGCCAGCAGCCTCGGCGAGGGAAGTGGCTACACCTTC
TRBD1,TRBJ2-2,NA,TRBV5-1,CASPGTAATGELFF,TGCGCCAGCCCGGGGACAGCTGCTACCGGGGAGCTGTTTTTT
TRBD2,TRBJ2-5,NA,TRBV7-9,CASSWASGQETQYF,TGTGCCAGCAGCTGGGCTAGCGGACAAGAGACCCAGTACTTC
NA,TRBJ1-2,once,TRBV6-5,CASSYKPRQVFFGYTF,TGTGCCAGCAGTTACAAACCCCGACAAGTCTTTTTCGGCTACACCTTC
NA,TRBJ1-1,NA,TRBV20-1,CSARGNTEAFF,TGCAGTGCAAGGGGCAACACTGAAGCTTTCTTT
NA,TRBJ1-1,NA,TRBV18,CASSVVKNTEAFF,TGTGCCAGCTCAGTTGTTAAGAACACTGAAGCTTTCTTT
NA,TRBJ1-4,NA,TRBV21-1,CASSQGATNEKLFF,TGTGCCAGCAGCCAGGGTGCAACTAATGAAAAACTGTTTTTT
NA,TRBJ1-2,NA,TRBV12-3/TRBV12-4,CASRLQGIDGYTF,TGTGCCAGCAGGTTACAGGGAATCGATGGCTACACCTTC
TRBD2,TRBJ2-1,NA,TRBV7-2,CASSSGSGGRYNEQFF,TGTGCCAGCAGCTCGGGTAGCGGGGGACGGTACAATGAGCAGTTCTTC
TRBD1,TRBJ1-3,NA,TRBV18,CASSPIRTGDFSGNTIYF,TGTGCCAGCTCACCCATTCGGACAGGGGATTTTTCCGGAAACACCATATATTTT
TRBD2,TRBJ2-1,once,TRBV28,CASSFRGLASNEQFF,TGTGCCAGCAGTTTTCGGGGACTAGCGAGCAATGAGCAGTTCTTC
TRBD1,TRBJ2-1,NA,TRBV6-4,CTSSDGTGGNEQFF,TGTACCAGCAGTGACGGGACAGGGGGCAATGAGCAGTTCTTC
TRBD2,TRBJ2-7,NA,TRBV28,CASSLGGTGGVYEQYF,TGTGCCAGCAGTTTAGGAGGGACGGGAGGTGTCTACGAGCAGTACTTC
NA,TRBJ2-7,NA,TRBV19,CASSIRGGEQYF,TGTGCCAGTAGTATCAGGGGCGGAGAGCAGTACTTC
NA,TRBJ1-3,NA,TRBV3-1/TRBV3-2,CASSQENRMGLGGNTIYF,TGTGCCAGCAGCCAAGAAAACAGAATGGGACTGGGTGGAAACACCATATATTTT